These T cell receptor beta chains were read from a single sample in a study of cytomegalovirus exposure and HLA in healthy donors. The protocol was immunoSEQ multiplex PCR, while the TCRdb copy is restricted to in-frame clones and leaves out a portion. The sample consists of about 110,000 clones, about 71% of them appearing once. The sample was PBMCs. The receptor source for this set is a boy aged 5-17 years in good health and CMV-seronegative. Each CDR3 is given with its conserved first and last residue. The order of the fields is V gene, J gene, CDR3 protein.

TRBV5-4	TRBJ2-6	CASSGGTGLSGANVLTF
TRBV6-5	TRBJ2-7	CASSRDRETYEQYF
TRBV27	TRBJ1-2	CASSPRMTGESGYTF
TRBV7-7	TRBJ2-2	CASSLGQGITGELFF
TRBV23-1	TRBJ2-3	CASTRTGTDTQYF
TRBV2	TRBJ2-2	CASSEAVATGELFF
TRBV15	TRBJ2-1	CATSSWLGEGQEQFF
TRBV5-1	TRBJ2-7	CASRWTGDPYEQYF
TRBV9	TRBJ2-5	CASSATPQETQYF
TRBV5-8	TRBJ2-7	CASSSGLGYEQYF
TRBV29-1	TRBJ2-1	CSVDRGNYNEQFF
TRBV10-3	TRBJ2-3	CAISRQGAEDTQYF
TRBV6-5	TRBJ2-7	CASSLGRGESEQYF
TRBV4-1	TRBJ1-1	CASSQGGLNTEAFF
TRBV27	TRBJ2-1	CASLLAGGLYNEQFF
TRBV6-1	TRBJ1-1	CASSEAGYSNTEAFF
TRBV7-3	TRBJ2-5	CASSQDRMETQYF
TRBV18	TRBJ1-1	CASSPPQGTTEAFF
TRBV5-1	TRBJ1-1	CASSPLTGGTEAFF
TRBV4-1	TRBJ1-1	CASSRIAAQRTGEAFF
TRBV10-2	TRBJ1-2	CASRDQGSYGYTF
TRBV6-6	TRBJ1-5	CASRIGGNQPQHF
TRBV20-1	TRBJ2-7	CSGWTGSEQYF
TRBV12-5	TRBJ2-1	CASGLVGVSREQFF
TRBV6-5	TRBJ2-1	CASRVLGIYNEQFF
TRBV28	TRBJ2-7	CASSSQFAQYF
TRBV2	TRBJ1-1	CASRITGQLKDTEAFF
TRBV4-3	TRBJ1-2	CASSQDVRSYGYTF
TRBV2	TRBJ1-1	CASADRRNTEAFF
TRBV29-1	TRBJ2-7	CSVALRQTYEQYF
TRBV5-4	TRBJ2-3	CASTGGAAVDTQYF
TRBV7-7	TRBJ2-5	CASSLRQGETQYF
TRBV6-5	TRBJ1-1	CASSYAPGTEAFF
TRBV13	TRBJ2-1	CASNPEAPGNEQFF
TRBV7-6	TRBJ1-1	CASSSTGSTEAFF
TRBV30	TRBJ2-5	CAWSGGETQYF
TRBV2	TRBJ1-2	CASIRVQAYGYTF
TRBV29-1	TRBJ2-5	CSVGRGVEETQYF